These 2 T cell receptor beta chains share one sample of origin, sequenced in a study of PD-1 blockade in classical Hodgkin lymphoma. Data came from immunoSEQ multiplex PCR; TCRdb stores just in-frame clones and leaves some out. The sample holds tens of thousands of clones, less than 85% seen once. Relapses following autologous stem cell transplantation were seen in all patients, with brentuximab vedotin exposure varying. The sequenced sample was peripheral blood mononuclear cells (PBMCs), obtained before the second cycle of nivolumab. These receptors all stem from a human donor with classical Hodgkin lymphoma.

This clone was picked up one time. The chain employs TRBV6-1 and TRBJ1-3; TRBD1 agrees at 7 bases. The CDR3 is 15 amino acids. Germline V gene lookup returns CDR1 MNHNS and CDR2 SASEGT. The ends lost 6 bases at V and 0 bases at J; junction bases unmatched: 5. CDR3 nucleotide sequence: TGTGCCAGCAGAGACAGGGCCCTCTCTGGAAACACCATATATTTT. It codes for CASRDRALSGNTIYF.

The V call is TRBV5-1, the J call TRBJ2-4, with 7 bases aligning to TRBD2. Germline lookup yields CDR1 SGHRS and CDR2 YFSETQ. CDR3 length: 16 residues. The junction had 7 bases not matched to a gene; V was cut back by 4 bases and J by 0 bases. In nucleotides, the CDR3 is TGCGCCAGCAGCCGGGGGGTGAGAGTAGCCAAAAACATTCAGTACTTC. It codes for CASSRGVRVAKNIQYF.